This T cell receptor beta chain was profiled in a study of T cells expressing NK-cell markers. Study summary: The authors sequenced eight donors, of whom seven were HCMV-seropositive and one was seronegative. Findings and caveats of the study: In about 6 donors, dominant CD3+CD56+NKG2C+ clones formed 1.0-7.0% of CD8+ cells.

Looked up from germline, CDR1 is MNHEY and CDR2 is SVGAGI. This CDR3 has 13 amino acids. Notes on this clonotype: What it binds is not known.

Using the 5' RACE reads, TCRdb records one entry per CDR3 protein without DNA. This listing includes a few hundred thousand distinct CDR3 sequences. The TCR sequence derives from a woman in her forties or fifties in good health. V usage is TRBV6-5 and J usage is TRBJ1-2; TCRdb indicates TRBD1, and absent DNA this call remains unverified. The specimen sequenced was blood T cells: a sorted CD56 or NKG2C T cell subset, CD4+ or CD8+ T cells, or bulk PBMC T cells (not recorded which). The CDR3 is CASSWVPIGGYTF.